Listed here are 10 T cell receptor beta chains from one sample, sequenced in a study of blood T cells in healthy people across ages. Primers used in a second PCR of roughly 7 to 11 cycles were a sample-barcoded 5' primer and a J-beta primer mix. One entry per CDR3 protein, called by TCRdb with MiXCR from the 5' RACE reads. The sample holds about 800,000 distinct CDR3 sequences, roughly 25% seen once. The same sample was also used in a study of T cells of mothers and their children.

The sequencing sample was made of blood. The receptors here all came from a boy aged 5 to 17 in good health.

The rearrangement joins TRBV27 to TRBJ1-4; D is unclear. The germline V gene has CDR1 MNHEY and CDR2 SMNVEV (reference sequence). This CDR3 region has 13 residues. V was shortened by 0 bases and J by 7 bases, with 6 bases between the two germline ends. The CDR3 nucleotides read TGTGCCAGCAGTTTATCCCGTTCTGAAAAACTGTTTTTT. Translated: CASSLSRSEKLFF.

The chain recombines TRBV6-1 with TRBJ1-5; D not certain. V gave up 2 bases and J gave up 0 bases, with 8 bases separating them. This CDR3 has 15 residues. Germline-derived CDR1 and CDR2 are MNHNS and SASEGT. DNA for the CDR3: TGTGCCAGCAGTGAACTCCAGTATAGCAATCAGCCCCAGCATTTT. Translated: CASSELQYSNQPQHF.

The V call is TRBV25-1, the J call TRBJ2-5; 14 nucleotides agree with TRBD2. The J call may not be correct, given that the DNA end is closer to TRBJ2-1. CDR3 length: 16 amino acids. Germline V CDR1 and CDR2: MGHDK, SYGVNS. This CDR3 reads CASSGTSGGPTNEQFF. As DNA, the CDR3 is TGTGCCAGCAGCGGGACTAGCGGGGGCCCGACGAATGAGCAGTTCTTC.

The chain recombines TRBV7-9 with TRBJ2-5; D is perhaps TRBD2 (5 bases). CDR1 and CDR2 from the germline V gene are SEHNR and FQNEAQ (reference sequence). The CDR3 spans 13 residues. Trimming pared 3 bases from V and 5 bases from J, leaving 10 bases between. Here the CDR3 reads CASSFGVLETQYF. The CDR3 DNA follows: TGTGCCAGCAGCTTCGGGGTCTTGGAGACCCAGTACTTC.

The chain recombines TRBV29-1 with TRBJ2-5, with unresolved D. V dropped 4 bases and J dropped 3 bases, with 12 bases sitting between them. The CDR3 covers 13 residues. CDR1 is SQVTM and CDR2 is ANQGSEA in the germline V gene. The CDR3 DNA sequence: TGCAGCGTTGCGGTCAGGTCAGAAGAGACCCAGTACTTC. Its translation: CSVAVRSEETQYF.

The V call is TRBV27, the J call TRBJ2-7, with 11 bases that match TRBD2. The trim removed 0 bases at V and 11 bases at J, leaving 9 bases unmatched. The CDR3 runs 15 residues. The germline V gene encodes CDR1 MNHEY and CDR2 SMNVEV (reference sequence). CDR3 loop: CASSLSKTSGAGEYF. As DNA, the CDR3 is TGTGCCAGCAGTTTATCGAAGACTAGCGGGGCCGGGGAGTACTTC.

This clonotype showed up just a few times. The chain uses TRBV2 and TRBJ1-6; 10 positions match TRBD1. Losses at the gene ends were 1 base for V and 6 bases for J; bases not matched to a gene: 0. The CDR3 is 15 residues long. The V gene's germline CDR1 is SNHLY and CDR2 FYNNEI. The CDR3 DNA is TGTGCCAGCAGTGAAGGGGACAGGGGTAATTCACCCCTCCACTTT. Residues: CASSEGDRGNSPLHF.

The chain carries TRBV5-1 and TRBJ2-1; 9 bases are shared with TRBD2. V trimming: 4 bases; J trimming: 5 bases; junction bases outside the gene matches: 7. CDR3 length: 15 residues. Germline lookup yields CDR1 SGHRS and CDR2 YFSETQ. For the CDR3, the DNA is TGCGCCAGCAGCGAACCGGGACTAGCCAACAATGAGCAGTTCTTC. The encoded protein is CASSEPGLANNEQFF.

In its sample, this clonotype was seen a few times. The chain uses TRBV9 and TRBJ1-1; D is unresolved. There are 15 residues in the CDR3. V lost 3 bases to trimming and J lost 4 bases, with 16 bases between them. Germline V gene lookup returns CDR1 SGDLS and CDR2 YYNGEE. DNA of the CDR3: TGTGCCAGCAGCGCCTCATCCCGGCTGGGCACTGAAGCTTTCTTT. Protein sequence: CASSASSRLGTEAFF. The entire variable domain, with the rest obtained from reference TRBV9 and TRBJ1-1, is as follows: DSGVTQTPKHLITATGQRVTLRCSPRSGDLSVYWYQQSLDQGLQFLIQYYNGEERAKGNILERFSAQQFPDLHSELNLSSLELGDSALYFCASSASSRLGTEAFFGQGTRLTVV.

The CDR3 region has the DNA TGTGCCAGCAGCTTAACCGAGTACACCGGGGAGCTGTTTTTT. Protein: CASSLTEYTGELFF. The chain carries TRBV7-3 and TRBJ2-2; unclear D gene. Trimming stripped 0 bases from V and 3 bases from J, with 5 bases between. Germline V CDR1 and CDR2: SGHTA, FQGTGA. The CDR3 covers 14 residues. The full variable domain, in which reference TRBV7-3 and TRBJ2-2 provide the parts outside the CDR3, is GAGVSQTPSNKVTEKGKYVELRCDPISGHTALYWYRQSLGQGPEFLIYFQGTGAADDSGLPNDRFFAVRPEGSVSTLKIQRTERGDSAVYLCASSLTEYTGELFFGEGSRLTVL.